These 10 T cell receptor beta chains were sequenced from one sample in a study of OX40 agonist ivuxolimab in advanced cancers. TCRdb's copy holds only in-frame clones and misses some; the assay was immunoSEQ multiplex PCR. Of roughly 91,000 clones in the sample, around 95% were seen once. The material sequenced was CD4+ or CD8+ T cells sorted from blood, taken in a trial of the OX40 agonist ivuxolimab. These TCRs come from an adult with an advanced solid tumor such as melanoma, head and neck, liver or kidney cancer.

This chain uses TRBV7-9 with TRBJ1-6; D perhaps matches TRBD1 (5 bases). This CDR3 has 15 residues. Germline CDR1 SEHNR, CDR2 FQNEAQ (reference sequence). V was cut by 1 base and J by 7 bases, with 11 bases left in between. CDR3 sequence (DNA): TGTGCCAGCAGCTTAGATGGGGGAGCAAATTCACCCCTCCACTTT. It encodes CASSLDGGANSPLHF.

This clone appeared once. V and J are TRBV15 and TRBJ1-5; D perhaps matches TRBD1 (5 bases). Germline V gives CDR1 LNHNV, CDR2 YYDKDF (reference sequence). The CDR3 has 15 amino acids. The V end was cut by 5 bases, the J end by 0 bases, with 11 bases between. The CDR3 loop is CATSPDRISNQPQHF. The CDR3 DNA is TGTGCCACCAGCCCCGACAGAATTAGCAATCAGCCCCAGCATTTT.

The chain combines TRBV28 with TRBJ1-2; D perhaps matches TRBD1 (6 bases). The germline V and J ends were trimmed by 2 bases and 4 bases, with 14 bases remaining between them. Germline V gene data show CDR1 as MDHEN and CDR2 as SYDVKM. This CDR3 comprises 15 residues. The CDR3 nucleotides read TGTGCCAGCAGTTTAGATGGGGGCCTCCCCTATGGCTACACCTTC. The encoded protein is CASSLDGGLPYGYTF.

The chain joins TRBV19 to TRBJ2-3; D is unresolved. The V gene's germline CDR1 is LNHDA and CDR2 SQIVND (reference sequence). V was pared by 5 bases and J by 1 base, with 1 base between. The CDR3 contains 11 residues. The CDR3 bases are TGTGCCAGTAGTCGCACAGATACGCAGTATTTT. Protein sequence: CASSRTDTQYF.

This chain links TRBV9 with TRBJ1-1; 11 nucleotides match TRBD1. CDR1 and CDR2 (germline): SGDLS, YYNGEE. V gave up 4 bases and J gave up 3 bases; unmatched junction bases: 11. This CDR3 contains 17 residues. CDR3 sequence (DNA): TGTGCCAGCAGCCCCGGGACAGGGGGTTGGGGAGACACTGAAGCTTTCTTT. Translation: CASSPGTGGWGDTEAFF.

The CDR3 DNA reads TGTGCCAGTAGTATTGAGTTTGGGACAGGGGGCACCGGGGAGCTGTTTTTT. It is translated as CASSIEFGTGGTGELFF. This chain links TRBV19 with TRBJ2-2; 11 nucleotides match TRBD1. CDR3 length: 17 amino acids. J lost 4 bases, V lost 3 bases, and 7 bases had no gene match. Germline CDR1 and CDR2: LNHDA and SQIVND (reference sequence).

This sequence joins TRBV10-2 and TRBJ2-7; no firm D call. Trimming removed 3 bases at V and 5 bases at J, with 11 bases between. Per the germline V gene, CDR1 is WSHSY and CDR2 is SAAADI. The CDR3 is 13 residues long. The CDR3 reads CASSDPLMDEQYF. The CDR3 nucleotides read TGCGCCAGCAGTGACCCCCTAATGGACGAGCAGTACTTC.

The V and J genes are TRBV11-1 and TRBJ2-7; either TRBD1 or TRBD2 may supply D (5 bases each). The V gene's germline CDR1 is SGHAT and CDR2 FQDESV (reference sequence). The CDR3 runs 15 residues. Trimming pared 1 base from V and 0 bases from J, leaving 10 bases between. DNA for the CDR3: TGTGCCAGCAGCTTAGAGGCAGGGACCTCCTACGAGCAGTACTTC. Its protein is CASSLEAGTSYEQYF.

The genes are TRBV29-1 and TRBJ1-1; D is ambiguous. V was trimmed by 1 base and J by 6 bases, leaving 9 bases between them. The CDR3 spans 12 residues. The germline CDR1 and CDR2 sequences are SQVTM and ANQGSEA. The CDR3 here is CSVEGEGPEAFF. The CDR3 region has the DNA TGCAGCGTTGAAGGAGAAGGGCCTGAAGCTTTCTTT.

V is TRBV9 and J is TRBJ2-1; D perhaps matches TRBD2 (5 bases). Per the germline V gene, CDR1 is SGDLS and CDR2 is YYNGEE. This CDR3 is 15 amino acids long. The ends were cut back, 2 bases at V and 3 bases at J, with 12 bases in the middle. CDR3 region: CASSVWTGDYNEQFF. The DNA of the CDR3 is TGTGCCAGCAGCGTTTGGACTGGAGACTACAATGAGCAGTTCTTC.